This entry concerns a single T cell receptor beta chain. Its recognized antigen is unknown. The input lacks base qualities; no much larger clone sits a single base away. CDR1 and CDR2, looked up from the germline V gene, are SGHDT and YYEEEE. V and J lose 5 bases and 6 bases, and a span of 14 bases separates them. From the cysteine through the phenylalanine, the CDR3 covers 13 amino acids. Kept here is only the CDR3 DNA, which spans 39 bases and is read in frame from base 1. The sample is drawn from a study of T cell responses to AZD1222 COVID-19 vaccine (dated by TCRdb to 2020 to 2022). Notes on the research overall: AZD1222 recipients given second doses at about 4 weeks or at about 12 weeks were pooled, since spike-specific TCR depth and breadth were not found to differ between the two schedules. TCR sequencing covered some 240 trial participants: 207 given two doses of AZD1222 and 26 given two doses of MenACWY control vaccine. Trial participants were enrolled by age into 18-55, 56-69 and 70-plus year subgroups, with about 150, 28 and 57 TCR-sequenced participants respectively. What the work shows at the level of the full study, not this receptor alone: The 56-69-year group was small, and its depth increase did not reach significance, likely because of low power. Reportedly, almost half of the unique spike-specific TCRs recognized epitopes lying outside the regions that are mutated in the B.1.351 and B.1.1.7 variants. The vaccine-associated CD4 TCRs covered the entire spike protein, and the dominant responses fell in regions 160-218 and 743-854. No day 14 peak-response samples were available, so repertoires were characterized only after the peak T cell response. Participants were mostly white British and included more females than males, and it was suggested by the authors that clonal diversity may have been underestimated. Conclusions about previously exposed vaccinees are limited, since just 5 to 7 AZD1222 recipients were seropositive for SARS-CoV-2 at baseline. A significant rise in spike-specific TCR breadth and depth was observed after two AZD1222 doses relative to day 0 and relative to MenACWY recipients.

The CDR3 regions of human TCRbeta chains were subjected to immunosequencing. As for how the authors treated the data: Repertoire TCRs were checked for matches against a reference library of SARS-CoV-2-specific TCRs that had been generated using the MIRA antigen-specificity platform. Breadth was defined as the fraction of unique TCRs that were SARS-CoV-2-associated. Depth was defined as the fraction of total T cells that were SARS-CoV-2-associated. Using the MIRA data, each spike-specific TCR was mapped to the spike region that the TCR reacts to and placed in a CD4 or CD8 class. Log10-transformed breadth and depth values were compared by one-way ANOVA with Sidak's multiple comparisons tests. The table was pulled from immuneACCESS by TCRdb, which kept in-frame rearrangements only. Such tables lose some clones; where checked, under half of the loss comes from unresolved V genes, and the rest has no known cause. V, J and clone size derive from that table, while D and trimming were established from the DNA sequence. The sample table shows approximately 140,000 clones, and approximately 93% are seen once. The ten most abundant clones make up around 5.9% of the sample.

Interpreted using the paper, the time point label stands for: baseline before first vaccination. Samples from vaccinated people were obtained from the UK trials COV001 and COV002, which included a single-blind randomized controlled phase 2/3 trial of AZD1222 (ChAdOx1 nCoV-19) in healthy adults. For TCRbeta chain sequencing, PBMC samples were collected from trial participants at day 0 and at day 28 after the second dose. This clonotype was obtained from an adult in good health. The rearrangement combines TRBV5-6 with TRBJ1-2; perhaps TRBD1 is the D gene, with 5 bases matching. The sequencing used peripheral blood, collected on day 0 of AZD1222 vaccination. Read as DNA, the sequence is TGTGCCAGCAGGGGAACAGGTACCCATGGCTACACCTTC. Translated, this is CASRGTGTHGYTF.